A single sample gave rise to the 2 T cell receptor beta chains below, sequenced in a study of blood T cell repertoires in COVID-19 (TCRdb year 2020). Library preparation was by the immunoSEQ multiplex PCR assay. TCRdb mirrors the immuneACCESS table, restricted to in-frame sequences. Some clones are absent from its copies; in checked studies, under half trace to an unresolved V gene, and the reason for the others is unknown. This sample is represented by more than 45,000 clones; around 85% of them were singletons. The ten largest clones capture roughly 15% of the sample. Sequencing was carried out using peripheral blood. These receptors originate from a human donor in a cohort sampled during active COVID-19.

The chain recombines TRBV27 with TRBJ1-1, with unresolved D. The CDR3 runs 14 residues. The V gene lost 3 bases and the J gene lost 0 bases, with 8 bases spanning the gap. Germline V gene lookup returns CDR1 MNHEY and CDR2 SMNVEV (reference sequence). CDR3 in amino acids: CASSLAGLNTEAFF. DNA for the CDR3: TGTGCCAGCAGTTTGGCAGGATTGAACACTGAAGCTTTCTTT.

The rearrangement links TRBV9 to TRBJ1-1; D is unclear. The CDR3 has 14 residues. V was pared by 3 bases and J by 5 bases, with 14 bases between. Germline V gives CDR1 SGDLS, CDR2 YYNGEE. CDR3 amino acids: CASSADGGLTEAFF. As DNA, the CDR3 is TGTGCCAGCAGCGCTGACGGAGGGTTGACTGAAGCTTTCTTT.